What follows are 16 T cell receptor beta chains derived from one specimen sequenced in a study of T cell responses to AZD1222 COVID-19 vaccine. Only in-frame clones appear in the TCRdb table, and some are missing; sequencing was by immunoSEQ multiplex PCR. The data show about 140,000 clones, and the top ten clones hold about 2%. Sequenced: peripheral blood. Receptors were obtained from an adult in good health.

The gene calls are TRBV6-6 and TRBJ1-2, with TRBD1 matching 9 bases. There are 14 residues in the CDR3. CDR1 is MNHNY, CDR2 SVGAGI, per germline (reference sequence). The junction had 10 bases not matched to a gene; V was cut back by 8 bases and J by 6 bases. The CDR3 bases are TGTGCCAGCTCCTCCGGGACAGGGTATAATGGCTACACCTTC. The encoded protein is CASSSGTGYNGYTF.

The chain uses TRBV2 and TRBJ1-2; 9 bases match TRBD1. This CDR3 is 13 amino acids long. Germline CDR1 reads SNHLY; CDR2 reads FYNNEI. Germline trimming cut 4 bases from V and 6 bases from J; bases unmatched to any gene: 3. CDR3 sequence reads: CASSGDRVNGYTF. CDR3 nucleotides: TGTGCCAGCAGTGGGGACAGGGTGAATGGCTACACCTTC.

In DNA, the CDR3 is TGTGCCAGCTCACCAACGTTTCCCATGAACACTGAAGCTTTCTTT. As protein: CASSPTFPMNTEAFF. This chain joins TRBV18 and TRBJ1-1; D ambiguous. The germline V gene encodes CDR1 KGHSH and CDR2 LQKENI. This CDR3 is 15 amino acids long. Trimming removed 2 bases at V and 0 bases at J, with 10 bases between.

The chain couples TRBV24-1 to TRBJ2-5, with D tentatively TRBD2 (5 bases). Germline V gives CDR1 KGHDR, CDR2 SFDVKD. V was clipped by 0 bases and J by 1 base, with 17 bases between them. The CDR3 length is 18 residues. CDR3 DNA: TGTGCCACCAGTGATTTGCAAGTGCCCGGGGTAGGCCAAGAGACCCAGTACTTC. Protein: CATSDLQVPGVGQETQYF.

This sequence joins TRBV7-2 and TRBJ2-1, with 9 bases identical to TRBD1. This CDR3 comprises 15 residues. J gave up 4 bases and V 5 bases, and 6 bases lay outside the gene matches. Germline V gives CDR1 SGHTA, CDR2 FQGNSA. CDR3: CASSPGQGIYNEQFF. The CDR3 DNA is TGTGCCAGCAGCCCGGGACAGGGAATATACAATGAGCAGTTCTTC. Together with reference TRBV7-2 and TRBJ2-1, the CDR3 gives the full variable domain: GAGVSQSPSNKVTEKGKDVELRCDPISGHTALYWYRQSLGQGLEFLIYFQGNSAPDKSGLPSDRFSAERTGGSVSTLTIQRTQQEDSAVYLCASSPGQGIYNEQFFGPGTRLTVL.

V and J are TRBV7-2 and TRBJ2-7; possible D gene TRBD1, 6 bases. V was clipped by 11 bases and J by 0 bases, with 17 bases between them. CDR1 and CDR2 from the germline V gene are SGHTA and FQGNSA. CDR3 size: 14 residues. DNA for the CDR3: TGTGCCTCACAGAAGGGACACCACTCCTACGAGCAGTACTTC. Its protein product is CASQKGHHSYEQYF.

The rearrangement links TRBV28 to TRBJ1-1, with a possible D match to TRBD1 (6 bases). Trimming pared 5 bases from V and 0 bases from J, leaving 7 bases between. This CDR3 spans 13 amino acids. Germline V gene sequence: CDR1 MDHEN, CDR2 SYDVKM. The chain's CDR3 is CASSGQLNTEAFF. The CDR3 DNA reads TGTGCCAGCAGTGGACAGCTGAACACTGAAGCTTTCTTT.

V usage is TRBV2 and J usage is TRBJ2-7; maybe TRBD1 (7 bases). This CDR3 spans 15 amino acids. Germline CDR1 reads SNHLY; CDR2 reads FYNNEI. V lost 5 bases to trimming and J lost 1 base, with 15 bases between them. DNA for the CDR3: TGTGCCAGCAGTTCGTCGACAGGGAGGTCCTACGAGCAGTACTTC. It codes for CASSSSTGRSYEQYF.

Comment on this clone: Other DNA sequences within the sample encode an identical CDR3. The chain links TRBV18 to TRBJ1-1; TRBD1 agrees at 9 bases. Germline V gives CDR1 KGHSH, CDR2 LQKENI. V shed 5 bases and J 1 base; nucleotides not matched to a gene: 2. The CDR3 loop spans 14 amino acids. The CDR3 spells CASSRDRENTEAFF. The CDR3 bases are TGTGCCAGCTCAAGGGACAGGGAGAACACTGAAGCTTTCTTT.

This sequence joins TRBV27 and TRBJ2-7; 10 bases align to TRBD2. The V and J ends lost 6 bases and 3 bases, in that order; junction bases with no gene match: 8. This CDR3 contains 15 residues. Germline V gene lookup returns CDR1 MNHEY and CDR2 SMNVEV (reference sequence). CDR3 loop: CASRISGGSFYEQYF. CDR3 nucleotides: TGTGCCAGCAGGATTAGCGGGGGGAGCTTCTACGAGCAGTACTTC.

The rearrangement uses TRBV6-1 and TRBJ2-5; 10 bases are a match to TRBD2. Germline lookup yields CDR1 MNHNS and CDR2 SASEGT. The CDR3 sequence is 15 residues long. J gave up 5 bases and V 3 bases, and 6 bases lay outside the gene matches. The CDR3 here is CASSDPAGGRETQYF. The CDR3 region has the DNA TGTGCCAGCAGTGATCCAGCGGGGGGGCGGGAGACCCAGTACTTC.

The CDR3 bases are TGCGCCAGCAGCCCGAATCGGGTTGGGGCGGGGGGCTACGGTGAGCAGTTCTTC. It codes for CASSPNRVGAGGYGEQFF. The chain links TRBV4-3 to TRBJ2-1, with 8 bases fitting TRBD2. This CDR3 is 18 amino acids long. Germline lookup yields CDR1 LGHNA and CDR2 YSLEER. V was pared by 4 bases and J by 9 bases, with 20 bases of the junction left unmatched.

V is TRBV5-1 and J is TRBJ2-2; 8 bases agree with TRBD1. The ends lost 4 bases at V and 4 bases at J; junction bases unmatched: 6. Germline CDR1 reads SGHRS; CDR2 reads YFSETQ. CDR3 length: 15 residues. The CDR3 protein is CASSMKQGGTGELFF. The CDR3, as DNA: TGCGCCAGCAGCATGAAACAGGGGGGCACCGGGGAGCTGTTTTTT.

This chain joins TRBV18 and TRBJ2-7; 10 nucleotides agree with TRBD2. V shed 2 bases, J shed 0 bases, and the junction held 1 base outside the gene matches. The V gene's germline CDR1 is KGHSH and CDR2 LQKENI. This CDR3 spans 15 amino acids. The CDR3 nucleotides read TGTGCCAGCTCACCAACTAGCGGGGCCTCCTACGAGCAGTACTTC. This translates into CASSPTSGASYEQYF.

V gene TRBV4-2 combines with J gene TRBJ1-2; D might be TRBD1 (6 bases). Germline V CDR1 and CDR2: LGHNA, YNFKEQ. Trimming cost V 1 base and J 4 bases, with 13 bases left between them. This CDR3 has 15 residues. CDR3 DNA: TGTGCCAGCAGCCAAGGTGGGGGGGGCGGCTATGGCTACACCTTC. Translating it yields CASSQGGGGGYGYTF.

Note on this clone: This sample also contains other DNA sequences that code for the same CDR3. This rearrangement joins TRBV6-5 to TRBJ1-2; D is possibly TRBD1 (5 bases). V shed 6 bases and J shed 0 bases, with 8 bases lying between them. The CDR3 loop spans 13 amino acids. Germline lookup yields CDR1 MNHEY and CDR2 SVGAGI. The CDR3 reads CASSQTANYGYTF. CDR3 DNA sequence: TGTGCCAGCAGCCAGACAGCTAACTATGGCTACACCTTC.